These 14 T cell receptor beta chains share one sample of origin, sequenced in a study of siplizumab effects on memory and regulatory T cells. The repertoire was sequenced with immunoSEQ multiplex PCR; TCRdb's copy has only in-frame clones and lacks some. The table records around 110,000 clones, roughly 94% of them present only once. The sample comprised non-Treg CD4+ T cells sorted from blood. These receptors were obtained from a human donor in good health.

The chain recombines TRBV19 with TRBJ1-1, with 8 bases matching TRBD1. The CDR3 consists of 17 residues. CDR1 and CDR2 (germline): LNHDA, SQIVND (reference sequence). J gave up 4 bases and V 3 bases, and 13 bases lay outside the gene matches. This chain's CDR3 is CASSIFGAGGLGTEAFF. In DNA, the CDR3 is TGTGCCAGTAGTATCTTTGGGGCAGGGGGCTTAGGCACTGAAGCTTTCTTT.

V is TRBV2 and J is TRBJ1-1, with D possibly TRBD1 on 6 matching bases. Trimming shortened V by 6 bases and J by 1 base, and 18 bases separated the two germline ends. Germline CDR1 reads SNHLY; CDR2 reads FYNNEI. The CDR3 is 16 amino acids. The CDR3 here is CASSADSPHKNTEAFF. The DNA of the CDR3 is TGTGCCAGCAGCGCGGACAGCCCCCATAAGAACACTGAAGCTTTCTTT.

The chain joins TRBV6-5 to TRBJ2-2; 8 bases match TRBD2. V trimming: 7 bases; J trimming: 4 bases; junction bases outside the gene matches: 8. The germline V gene has CDR1 MNHEY and CDR2 SVGAGI. The CDR3 totals 15 residues. The CDR3 region is CASTRAGAFTGELFF. The CDR3 DNA is TGTGCCAGCACTCGAGCGGGGGCCTTCACCGGGGAGCTGTTTTTT.

The chain recombines TRBV5-1 with TRBJ2-1; no definite D call. The CDR3 length is 13 residues. From germline, CDR1 is SGHRS and CDR2 YFSETQ. V lost 3 bases and J 4 bases, leaving 8 bases between the germline ends. CDR3 in DNA: TGCGCCAGCAGCTCCGGAAGTTACAATGAGCAGTTCTTC. Its protein is CASSSGSYNEQFF.

The chain recombines TRBV11-2 with TRBJ1-4; D is possibly TRBD1 (6 bases). Germline CDR1 SGHAT, CDR2 FQNNGV. The CDR3 has 16 amino acids. Trimming cost V 4 bases and J 2 bases, with 14 bases left between them. The CDR3 region has the DNA TGTGCCAGCAGCTACCGACAGGTTCCCACTAATGAAAAACTGTTTTTT. Its translation is CASSYRQVPTNEKLFF.

V and J are TRBV19 and TRBJ1-2; D perhaps matches TRBD1 (5 bases). Per the germline V gene, CDR1 is LNHDA and CDR2 is SQIVND (reference sequence). V was cut by 4 bases and J by 4 bases, with 10 bases left in between. The CDR3 is 13 amino acids. The CDR3 region is CASSRDGLYGYTF. CDR3 nucleotide sequence: TGTGCCAGTAGTAGGGACGGACTCTATGGCTACACCTTC.

The genes are TRBV7-9 and TRBJ2-1, with 7 bases that match TRBD1. This CDR3 contains 16 residues. Trimming took 4 bases from V and 11 from J; bases not matched to a gene: 17. CDR1 is SEHNR and CDR2 is FQNEAQ in the germline V gene (reference sequence). This chain's CDR3 is CASSYGTGTVRVKQFF. The CDR3 DNA sequence: TGTGCCAGCAGCTACGGGACCGGGACAGTACGAGTTAAGCAGTTCTTC.

This clone was found once. This rearrangement joins TRBV5-1 to TRBJ2-7, with D uncertain. V was cut by 1 base and J by 4 bases, with 6 bases left in between. The CDR3 is 12 residues long. The V gene's germline CDR1 is SGHRS and CDR2 YFSETQ. In nucleotides, the CDR3 is TGCGCCAGCAGCTTGTTAGGTTACGAGCAGTACTTC. Protein product: CASSLLGYEQYF. Full variable domain (rest looked up from reference TRBV5-1 and TRBJ2-7): KAGVTQTPRYLIKTRGQQVTLSCSPISGHRSVSWYQQTPGQGLQFLFEYFSETQRNKGNFPGRFSGRQFSNSRSEMNVSTLELGDSALYLCASSLLGYEQYFGPGTRLTVT.

The CDR3 nucleotides are TGTGCCATCAGACCGGGGACGGGGGATACGCAGTATTTT. This codes for CAIRPGTGDTQYF. The chain employs TRBV10-3 and TRBJ2-3; D is possibly TRBD1 or TRBD2 (5 bases each). This CDR3 has 13 amino acids. V was trimmed by 6 bases and J by 6 bases, leaving 13 bases between them. Germline CDR1 is ENHRY and CDR2 is SYGVKD.

This chain links TRBV15 with TRBJ2-2; TRBD2 might be the D (6 bases). Germline CDR1 is LNHNV and CDR2 is YYDKDF (reference sequence). The CDR3 is made up of 14 amino acids. Trimming took 3 bases from V and 2 from J, leaving 7 bases between them. Here the CDR3 DNA reads TGTGCCACCAGCAGGGACTACAACACCGGGGAGCTGTTTTTT. Its protein is CATSRDYNTGELFF.

This clone has just one count. The chain combines TRBV15 with TRBJ1-1; D unclear. This CDR3 has 17 amino acids. The V end lost 0 bases, the J end lost 1 base, and 15 bases lay between the germline ends. Germline values: CDR1 LNHNV, CDR2 YYDKDF (reference sequence). CDR3 nucleotides: TGTGCCACCAGCAGAGATCCCACCTTAATATCGAACACTGAAGCTTTCTTT. This gives the protein CATSRDPTLISNTEAFF. Supplemented by reference TRBV15 and TRBJ1-1, the full variable domain reads DAMVIQNPRYQVTQFGKPVTLSCSQTLNHNVMYWYQQKSSQAPKLLFHYYDKDFNNEADTPDNFQSRRPNTSFCFLDIRSPGLGDTAMYLCATSRDPTLISNTEAFFGQGTRLTVV.

The chain uses TRBV7-9 and TRBJ1-6, with a tentative D call TRBD1 (6 bases). The length of the CDR3 is 17 residues. Germline-derived CDR1 and CDR2 are SEHNR and FQNEAQ (reference sequence). Between the trimmed V and J ends, which lost 5 bases and 7 bases, there was a span of 21 bases. For the CDR3, the DNA is TGTGCCAGCAGCCCATCACCCGGGACACCCGAGAATTCACCCCTCCACTTT. Its protein product is CASSPSPGTPENSPLHF.

This chain connects TRBV6-5 to TRBJ1-4; 7 bases fit TRBD1. V gave up 7 bases and J gave up 6 bases; unmatched junction bases: 5. This CDR3 spans 13 amino acids. Germline V CDR1 and CDR2: MNHEY, SVGAGI. The CDR3 is CASIPTGDEKLFF. In nucleotides, the CDR3 is TGTGCCAGCATCCCCACAGGGGATGAAAAACTGTTTTTT.

The J gene is TRBJ2-7, the V gene TRBV5-4; D perhaps matches TRBD2 (6 bases). This CDR3 has 15 residues. The V end was cut by 4 bases, the J end by 4 bases, with 18 bases between. Germline V gene data show CDR1 as SGHNT and CDR2 as YYREEE (reference sequence). The CDR3 spells CASSPGTSLGYEQYF. CDR3 nucleotide sequence: TGTGCCAGCAGCCCTGGGACTTCCCTGGGTTACGAGCAGTACTTC.